This TCR beta chain is from a study of lymphopenia after photon versus proton radiotherapy. With respect to this clone: The antigen is undetermined.

Produced via immunoSEQ multiplex PCR; TCRdb's table is partial and in-frame only. The sample lists over 40,000 clones, around 90% occurring once. General observations from the study: Larger post-nadir TCR diversity loss correlated inversely with survival in deceased patients. Better survival with proton therapy was suggested as possible, not demonstrated. Photon-treated patients lost naive T cells and TCR diversity; proton-treated stayed stable. After lymphocyte nadir, photon-treated repertoires showed oligoclonal expansion, especially CD8+ Temra.

V gave up 4 bases and J gave up 1 base, with 6 bases separating them. CDR1 SQVTM and CDR2 ANQGSEA come from the germline V gene. The CDR3 has 12 amino acids. Specimen: peripheral blood, collected from a patient treated with photon-based radiotherapy. This TCR came from a woman in her forties with cholangiocarcinoma. The V gene is TRBV29-1, the J gene TRBJ2-3, with a tentative D call TRBD2 (5 bases). Here the CDR3 reads CSVGGGTDTQYF. DNA for the CDR3: TGCAGCGTTGGGGGAGGCACAGATACGCAGTATTTT.